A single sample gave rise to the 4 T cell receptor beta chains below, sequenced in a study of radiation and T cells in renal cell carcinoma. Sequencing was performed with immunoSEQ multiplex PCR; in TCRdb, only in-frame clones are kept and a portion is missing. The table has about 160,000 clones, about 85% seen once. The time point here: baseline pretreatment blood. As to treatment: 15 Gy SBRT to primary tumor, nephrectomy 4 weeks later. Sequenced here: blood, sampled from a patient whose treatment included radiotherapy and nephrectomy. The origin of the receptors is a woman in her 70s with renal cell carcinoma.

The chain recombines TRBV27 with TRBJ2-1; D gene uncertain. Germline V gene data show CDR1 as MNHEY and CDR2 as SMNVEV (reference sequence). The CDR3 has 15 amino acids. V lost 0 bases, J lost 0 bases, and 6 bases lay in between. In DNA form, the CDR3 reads TGTGCCAGCAGTTTATCAGCAAGCTCCTACAATGAGCAGTTCTTC. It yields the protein CASSLSASSYNEQFF.

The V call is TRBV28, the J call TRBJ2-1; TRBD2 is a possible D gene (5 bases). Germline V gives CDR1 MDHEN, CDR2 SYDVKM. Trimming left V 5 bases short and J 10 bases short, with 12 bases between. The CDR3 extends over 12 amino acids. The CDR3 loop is CASSNIALEQFF. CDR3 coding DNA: TGTGCCAGCAGTAATATAGCGCTAGAGCAGTTCTTC.

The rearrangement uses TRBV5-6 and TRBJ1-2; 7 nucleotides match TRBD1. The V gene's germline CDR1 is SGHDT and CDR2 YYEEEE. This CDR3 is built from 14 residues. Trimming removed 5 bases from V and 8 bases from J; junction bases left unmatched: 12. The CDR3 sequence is CASSLSDRELGYTF. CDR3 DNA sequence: TGTGCCAGCAGTCTCTCCGACAGGGAATTGGGCTACACCTTC.

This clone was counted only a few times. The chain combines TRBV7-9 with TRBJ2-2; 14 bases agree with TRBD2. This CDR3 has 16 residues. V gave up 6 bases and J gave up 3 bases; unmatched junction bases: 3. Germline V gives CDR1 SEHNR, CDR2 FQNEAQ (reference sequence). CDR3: CASSRGLAGDTGELFF. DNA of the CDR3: TGTGCCAGCAGTCGGGGACTAGCGGGGGACACCGGGGAGCTGTTTTTT.